A single sample gave rise to the 14 T cell receptor beta chains below, sequenced in a study of blood T cell repertoires in COVID-19. Assay: immunoSEQ multiplex PCR; the TCRdb copy retains only in-frame clones and omits some. The sample lists 30,000 to 40,000 clones, 80% occurring once. Sequencing was performed on peripheral blood. These receptors were collected from an elderly man with acute or convalescent COVID-19.

Of note for this clone: The sample has other DNA sequences that encode this CDR3 too. The rearrangement links TRBV5-1 to TRBJ1-1; 8 bases map to TRBD1. This CDR3 has 14 amino acids. The J segment lost 1 base and the V segment lost 4 bases, leaving 3 bases of the junction unmatched. From germline, CDR1 is SGHRS and CDR2 YFSETQ. The CDR3 DNA is TGCGCCAGCAGCCCCGGGACAGGGAACACTGAAGCTTTCTTT. Protein sequence: CASSPGTGNTEAFF.

Only one count was recorded for this clone. Its ends do not fully match the called genes, so a read error is possible. This sample includes further DNA sequences coding for the same CDR3. The chain joins TRBV7-6 to TRBJ2-5; 7 nucleotides match TRBD1. From germline, CDR1 is SGHVS and CDR2 FNYEAQ. The CDR3 contains 13 residues. The CDR3 region is CASSLEGQSPKNF. DNA of the CDR3: TGTGCCAGCAGCTTAGAGGGACAGTCCCCTAAGAACTTC.

The genes are TRBV7-2 and TRBJ1-1; a possible D gene is TRBD1 (6 bases). This CDR3 contains 14 residues. Trimming pared 5 bases from V and 6 bases from J, leaving 16 bases between. The germline gives CDR1 SGHTA, CDR2 FQGNSA. CDR3 protein: CASSPTMGAPEAFF. As DNA, the CDR3 is TGTGCCAGCAGCCCTACGATGGGGGCGCCTGAAGCTTTCTTT.

The rearrangement uses TRBV4-3 and TRBJ1-5, with D perhaps TRBD1 (5 bases). Germline V CDR1 and CDR2: LGHNA, YSLEER. The CDR3 is made up of 16 amino acids. Between the trimmed V and J ends, which lost 0 bases and 7 bases, there was a span of 16 bases. The CDR3 DNA reads TGCGCCAGCAGCCAAGAATTGTTGGGGCTCGGCCAGCCCCAGCATTTT. It translates to CASSQELLGLGQPQHF.

This sequence joins TRBV28 and TRBJ2-7; 8 bases are a match to TRBD1. This CDR3 has 15 residues. Germline V gene sequence: CDR1 MDHEN, CDR2 SYDVKM. The V segment lost 3 bases and the J segment 2 bases; nucleotides outside the gene matches: 6. The CDR3 DNA is TGTGCCAGCAGTTTGGTCCACAGGGGGACCTACGAGCAGTACTTC. Translation: CASSLVHRGTYEQYF.

This clone has more than one count but fewer than ten. V and J are TRBV6-6 and TRBJ2-3, with 10 bases that match TRBD2. The V gene's germline CDR1 is MNHNY and CDR2 SVGAGI (reference sequence). V was clipped by 7 bases and J by 1 base; unmatched bases: 8. This CDR3 contains 16 residues. CDR3 coding DNA: TGTGCCAGCAAACCCGGGACTAGCGTGGGCACAGATACGCAGTATTTT. This sequence encodes CASKPGTSVGTDTQYF.

The rearrangement uses TRBV5-1 and TRBJ2-2; the match to TRBD2 covers 7 bases. The junction had 12 bases not matched to a gene; V was cut back by 6 bases and J by 4 bases. The CDR3 consists of 16 residues. The germline gives CDR1 SGHRS, CDR2 YFSETQ. The CDR3 region has the DNA TGCGCCAGCATCGCTTGGGGAGGGCAGGCCACCGGGGAGCTGTTTTTT. Its translation is CASIAWGGQATGELFF.

The chain recombines TRBV7-2 with TRBJ1-5; the D is unclear. CDR3 size: 15 residues. CDR1 and CDR2 (germline): SGHTA, FQGNSA. V gave up 1 base and J gave up 4 bases, with 11 bases separating them. The CDR3 region has the DNA TGTGCCAGCAGCTTAGGTCTTCCCCAGAATCAGCCCCAGCATTTT. Translating gives CASSLGLPQNQPQHF.

The rearrangement joins TRBV30 to TRBJ2-7; 12 bases agree with TRBD2. After removal of 3 bases from V and 1 base from J, the junction contained 7 bases not matched to a gene. This CDR3 has 16 residues. Germline CDR1 GTSNPN, CDR2 SVGIG (reference sequence). The CDR3 loop is CAWRSTSGRLSYEQYF. DNA for the CDR3: TGTGCCTGGAGGAGCACTAGCGGGAGGCTATCCTACGAGCAGTACTTC.

This clone was counted a few times. The chain links TRBV12-5 to TRBJ1-2, with a weak D call TRBD1 (5 bases). Germline CDR1 reads LGHNT; CDR2 reads FRNRAP. V lost 6 bases and J 8 bases, leaving 16 bases between the germline ends. The CDR3 is 13 amino acids. The CDR3, as DNA: TGTGCTAGTGGCCTAGACAGAACTAGCGGCTACACCTTC. Amino acids: CASGLDRTSGYTF.

This chain connects TRBV28 to TRBJ2-7, with a possible D match to TRBD1 (5 bases). Looked up from germline, CDR1 is MDHEN and CDR2 is SYDVKM. V lost 8 bases and J 6 bases, leaving 14 bases between the germline ends. The CDR3 runs to 12 residues. The CDR3 here is CASGYRWSEQYF. The DNA for the CDR3 is TGTGCCAGCGGATACAGGTGGAGCGAGCAGTACTTC.

The J gene is TRBJ1-4, the V gene TRBV7-6, with 7 bases matching TRBD1. The germline gives CDR1 SGHVS, CDR2 FNYEAQ. This CDR3 has 14 amino acids. J gave up 11 bases and V 1 base, and 7 bases lay outside the gene matches. The chain's CDR3 is CASSLVGGADKLFF. In DNA form, the CDR3 reads TGTGCCAGCAGCTTAGTAGGGGGCGCGGACAAACTGTTTTTT. Drawing the rest from reference TRBV7-6 and TRBJ1-4, the complete variable domain is GAGVSQSPRYKVTKRGQDVALRCDPISGHVSLYWYRQALGQGPEFLTYFNYEAQQDKSGLPNDRFSAERPEGSISTLTIQRTEQRDSAMYRCASSLVGGADKLFFGSGTQLSVL.

This chain uses TRBV19 with TRBJ2-7; 10 bases agree with TRBD1. V lost 10 bases to trimming and J lost 6 bases; unmatched junction nucleotides: 9. CDR3 size: 13 residues. Germline CDR1 reads LNHDA; CDR2 reads SQIVND (reference sequence). CDR3 sequence (DNA): TGTGCCACCCAGACAGGGGGCTCCGGCGAGCAGTACTTC. This codes for CATQTGGSGEQYF.

V usage is TRBV2 and J usage is TRBJ2-1; 7 bases line up with TRBD1. Germline V gene sequence: CDR1 SNHLY, CDR2 FYNNEI. V gave up 4 bases and J gave up 2 bases; unmatched junction bases: 5. This CDR3 is built from 15 residues. CDR3 residues: CASSVSRGTYNEQFF. The CDR3 DNA reads TGTGCCAGCAGTGTATCCAGGGGGACCTACAATGAGCAGTTCTTC.